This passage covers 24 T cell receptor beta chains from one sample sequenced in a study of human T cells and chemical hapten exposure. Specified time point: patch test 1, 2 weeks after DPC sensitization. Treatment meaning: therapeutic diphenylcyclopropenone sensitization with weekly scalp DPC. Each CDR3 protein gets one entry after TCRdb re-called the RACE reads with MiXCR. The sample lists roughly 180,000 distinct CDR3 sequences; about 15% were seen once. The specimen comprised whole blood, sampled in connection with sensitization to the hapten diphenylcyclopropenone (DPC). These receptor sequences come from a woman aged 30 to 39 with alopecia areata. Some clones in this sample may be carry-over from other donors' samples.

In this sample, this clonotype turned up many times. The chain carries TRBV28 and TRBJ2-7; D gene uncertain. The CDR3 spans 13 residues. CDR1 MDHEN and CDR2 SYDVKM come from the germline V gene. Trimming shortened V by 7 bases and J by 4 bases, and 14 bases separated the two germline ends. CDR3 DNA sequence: TGTGCCAGCACTTCCCCGACTTCTTACGAGCAGTACTTC. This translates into CASTSPTSYEQYF.

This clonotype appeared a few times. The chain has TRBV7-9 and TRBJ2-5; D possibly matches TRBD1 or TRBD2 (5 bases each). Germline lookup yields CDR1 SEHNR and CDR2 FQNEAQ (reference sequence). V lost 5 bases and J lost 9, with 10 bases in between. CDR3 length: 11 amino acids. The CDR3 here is CASSLGVSQYF. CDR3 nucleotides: TGTGCCAGCAGCCTGGGGGTATCCCAGTACTTC.

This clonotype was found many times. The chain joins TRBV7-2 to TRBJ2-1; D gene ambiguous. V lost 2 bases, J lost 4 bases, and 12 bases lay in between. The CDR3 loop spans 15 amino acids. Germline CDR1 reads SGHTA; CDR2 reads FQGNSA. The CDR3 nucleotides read TGTGCCAGCAGCTTACGACTTTTCCAGTACAATGAGCAGTTCTTC. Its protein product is CASSLRLFQYNEQFF.

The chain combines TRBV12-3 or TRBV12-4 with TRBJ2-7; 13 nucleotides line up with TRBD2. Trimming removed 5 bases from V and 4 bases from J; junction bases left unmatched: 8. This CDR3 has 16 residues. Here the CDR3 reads CASSLRLAGGWYEQYF. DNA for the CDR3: TGTGCCAGCAGTCTCCGACTAGCGGGAGGTTGGTACGAGCAGTACTTC.

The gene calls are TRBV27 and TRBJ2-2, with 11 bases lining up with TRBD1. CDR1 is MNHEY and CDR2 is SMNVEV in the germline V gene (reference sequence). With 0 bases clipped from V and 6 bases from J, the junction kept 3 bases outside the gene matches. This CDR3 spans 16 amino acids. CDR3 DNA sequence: TGTGCCAGCAGTTTATCGACGGGACAGGGGGCCGGGGAGCTGTTTTTT. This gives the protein CASSLSTGQGAGELFF.

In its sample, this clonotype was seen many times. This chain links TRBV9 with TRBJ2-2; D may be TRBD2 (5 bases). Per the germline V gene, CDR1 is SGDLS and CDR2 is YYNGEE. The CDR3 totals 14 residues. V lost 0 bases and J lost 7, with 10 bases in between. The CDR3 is CASSVALGSGELFF. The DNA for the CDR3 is TGTGCCAGCAGCGTAGCCCTGGGGAGCGGGGAGCTGTTTTTT.

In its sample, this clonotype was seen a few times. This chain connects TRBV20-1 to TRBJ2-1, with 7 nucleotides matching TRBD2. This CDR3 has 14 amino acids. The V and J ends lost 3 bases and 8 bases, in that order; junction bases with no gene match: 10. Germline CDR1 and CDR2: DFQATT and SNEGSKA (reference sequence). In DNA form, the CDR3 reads TGCAGTGCTAGCCCAGCGGGATCCAAAGATGAGCAGTTCTTC. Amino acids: CSASPAGSKDEQFF.

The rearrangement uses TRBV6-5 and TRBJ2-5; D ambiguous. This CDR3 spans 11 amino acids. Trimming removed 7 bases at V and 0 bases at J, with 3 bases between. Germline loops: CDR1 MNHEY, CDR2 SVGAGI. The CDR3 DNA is TGTGCCAGCAAGCACCAAGAGACCCAGTACTTC. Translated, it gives CASKHQETQYF.

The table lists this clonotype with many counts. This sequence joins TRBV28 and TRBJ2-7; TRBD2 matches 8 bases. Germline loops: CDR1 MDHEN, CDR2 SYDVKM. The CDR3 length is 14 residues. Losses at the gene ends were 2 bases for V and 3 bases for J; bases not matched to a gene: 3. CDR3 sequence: CASSLTSGHYEQYF. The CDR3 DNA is TGTGCCAGCAGTTTAACTAGCGGCCACTACGAGCAGTACTTC.

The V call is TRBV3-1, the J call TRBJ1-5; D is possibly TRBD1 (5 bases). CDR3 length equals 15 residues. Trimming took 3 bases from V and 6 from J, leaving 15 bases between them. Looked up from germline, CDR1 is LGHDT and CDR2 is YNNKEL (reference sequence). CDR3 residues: CASSHPPQGGQPQHF. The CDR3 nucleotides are TGTGCCAGCAGCCACCCCCCGCAGGGCGGTCAGCCCCAGCATTTT.

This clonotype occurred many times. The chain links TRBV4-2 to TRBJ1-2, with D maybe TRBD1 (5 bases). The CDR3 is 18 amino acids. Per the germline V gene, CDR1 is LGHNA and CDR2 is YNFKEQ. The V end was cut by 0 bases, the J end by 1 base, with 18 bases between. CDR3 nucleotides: TGTGCCAGCAGCCAAGATCCCTGGGGCCCGGGAGGTAACTATGGCTACACCTTC. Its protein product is CASSQDPWGPGGNYGYTF.

CDR3 coding DNA: TGTGCCAGCAGCGTCAGGGTTACTAATGAAAAACTGTTTTTT. Protein: CASSVRVTNEKLFF. The chain carries TRBV9 and TRBJ1-4, with a tentative D call TRBD1 (5 bases). Germline V CDR1 and CDR2: SGDLS, YYNGEE. This CDR3 has 14 residues. The V gene lost 2 bases and the J gene lost 2 bases, with 7 bases spanning the gap. Full variable domain (remainder filled in from reference TRBV9 and TRBJ1-4): DSGVTQTPKHLITATGQRVTLRCSPRSGDLSVYWYQQSLDQGLQFLIQYYNGEERAKGNILERFSAQQFPDLHSELNLSSLELGDSALYFCASSVRVTNEKLFFGSGTQLSVL.

The CDR3 DNA reads as TGTGCCATCAGGAGACTAGCGGGGGGCACAGATACGCAGTATTTT. It codes for CAIRRLAGGTDTQYF. The genes are TRBV10-3 and TRBJ2-3, with TRBD2 matching over 12 bases. The germline V gene encodes CDR1 ENHRY and CDR2 SYGVKD. The J segment lost 1 base and the V segment lost 6 bases, leaving 2 bases of the junction unmatched. This CDR3 has 15 residues.

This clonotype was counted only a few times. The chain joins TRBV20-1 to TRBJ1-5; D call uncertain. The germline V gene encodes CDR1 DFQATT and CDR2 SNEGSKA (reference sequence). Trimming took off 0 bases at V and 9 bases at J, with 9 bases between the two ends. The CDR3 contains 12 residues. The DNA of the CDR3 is TGCAGTGCTAGAGATCCAGCCGGGCCCCAGCATTTT. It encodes CSARDPAGPQHF.

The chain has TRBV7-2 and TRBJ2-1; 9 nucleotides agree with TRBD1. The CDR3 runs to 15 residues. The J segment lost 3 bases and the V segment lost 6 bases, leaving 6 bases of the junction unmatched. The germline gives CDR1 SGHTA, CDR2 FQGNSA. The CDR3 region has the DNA TGTGCCAGCAGAATAACAGGGGGCAACTACAATGAGCAGTTCTTC. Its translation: CASRITGGNYNEQFF.

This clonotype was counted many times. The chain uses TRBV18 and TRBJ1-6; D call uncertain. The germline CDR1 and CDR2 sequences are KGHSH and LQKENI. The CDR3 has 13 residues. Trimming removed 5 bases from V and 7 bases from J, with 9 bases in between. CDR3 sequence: CASSVGDNSPLHF. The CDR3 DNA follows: TGTGCCAGCTCAGTGGGAGACAATTCACCCCTCCACTTT.

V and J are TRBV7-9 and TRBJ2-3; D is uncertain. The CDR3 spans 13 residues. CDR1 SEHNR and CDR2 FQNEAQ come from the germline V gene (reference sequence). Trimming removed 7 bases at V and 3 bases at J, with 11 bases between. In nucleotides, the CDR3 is TGTGCCAGCACCTCCCTTGGGACAGATACGCAGTATTTT. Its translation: CASTSLGTDTQYF.

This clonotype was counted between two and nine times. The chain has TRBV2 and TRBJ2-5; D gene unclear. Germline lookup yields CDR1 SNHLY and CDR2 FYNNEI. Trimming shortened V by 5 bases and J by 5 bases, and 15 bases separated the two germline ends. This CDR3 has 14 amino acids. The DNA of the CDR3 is TGTGCCAGCAGTCTTGGGTCTAGGCAGGAGACCCAGTACTTC. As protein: CASSLGSRQETQYF.

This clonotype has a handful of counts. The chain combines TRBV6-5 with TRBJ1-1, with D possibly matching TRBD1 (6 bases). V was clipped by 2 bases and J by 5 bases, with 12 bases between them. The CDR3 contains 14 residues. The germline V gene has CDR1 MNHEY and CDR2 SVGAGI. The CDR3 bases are TGTGCCAGCAGTTACCGGGGGGCAGGGACTGAAGCTTTCTTT. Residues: CASSYRGAGTEAFF.

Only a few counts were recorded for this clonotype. The CDR3 loop is CASSLVAGTEQFF. CDR3 in DNA: TGTGCCAGCAGCTTAGTCGCGGGAACTGAGCAGTTCTTC. The chain employs TRBV7-2 and TRBJ2-1, with D maybe TRBD2 (6 bases). V was cut by 1 base and J by 9 bases, with 10 bases left in between. The V gene's germline CDR1 is SGHTA and CDR2 FQGNSA. The CDR3 has 13 residues.

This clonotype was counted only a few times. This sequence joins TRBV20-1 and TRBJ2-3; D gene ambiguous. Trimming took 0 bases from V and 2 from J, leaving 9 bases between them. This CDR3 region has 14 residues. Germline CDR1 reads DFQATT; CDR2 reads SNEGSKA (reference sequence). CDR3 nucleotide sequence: TGCAGTGCTAGAGATTCAAAGAACACAGATACGCAGTATTTT. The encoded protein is CSARDSKNTDTQYF.

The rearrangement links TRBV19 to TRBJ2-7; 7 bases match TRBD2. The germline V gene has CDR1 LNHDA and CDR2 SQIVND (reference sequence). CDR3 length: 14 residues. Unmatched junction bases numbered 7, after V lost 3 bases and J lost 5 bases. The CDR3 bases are TGTGCCAGTAGTATGGGAGGGATCCCTAACGAGCAGTACTTC. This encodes CASSMGGIPNEQYF.

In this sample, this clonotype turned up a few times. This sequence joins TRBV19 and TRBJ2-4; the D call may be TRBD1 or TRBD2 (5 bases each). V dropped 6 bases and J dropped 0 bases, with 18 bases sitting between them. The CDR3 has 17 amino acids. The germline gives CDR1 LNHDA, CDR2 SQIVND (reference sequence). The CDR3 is CASSPTGWGLAKNIQYF. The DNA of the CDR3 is TGTGCCAGTAGCCCAACTGGGTGGGGGTTAGCCAAAAACATTCAGTACTTC.

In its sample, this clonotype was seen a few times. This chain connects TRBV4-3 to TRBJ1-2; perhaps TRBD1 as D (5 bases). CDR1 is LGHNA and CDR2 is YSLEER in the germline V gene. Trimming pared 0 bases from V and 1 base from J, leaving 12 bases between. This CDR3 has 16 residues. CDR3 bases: TGCGCCAGCAGCCAAGATCCAGGGAGGCGTAACTATGGCTACACCTTC. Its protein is CASSQDPGRRNYGYTF.